This T cell receptor beta chain is from a study of response to subunit inactivated influenza vaccine. V was clipped by 5 bases and J by 0 bases; unmatched bases: 3. The CDR3 is made up of 16 amino acids. The germline gives CDR1 MDHEN, CDR2 SYDVKM. This clonotype was detected many times. TCRdb analysed the RT-PCR reads with MiXCR anew, one entry per CDR3 protein. Of about 780,000 distinct CDR3 sequences detected, around a sixth appear once; the ten largest clones hold approximately 11%. This specimen consisted of PBMCs from blood, obtained around 5 days after vaccination. V usage is TRBV28 and J usage is TRBJ2-3, with 12 bases identical to TRBD2. This TCR derives from a man over 45 who received an inactivated influenza vaccine. The CDR3 coding sequence is TGTGCCAGCAGTCACCTAGCGGGGGGGAGCACAGATACGCAGTATTTT. Translated, it gives CASSHLAGGSTDTQYF.